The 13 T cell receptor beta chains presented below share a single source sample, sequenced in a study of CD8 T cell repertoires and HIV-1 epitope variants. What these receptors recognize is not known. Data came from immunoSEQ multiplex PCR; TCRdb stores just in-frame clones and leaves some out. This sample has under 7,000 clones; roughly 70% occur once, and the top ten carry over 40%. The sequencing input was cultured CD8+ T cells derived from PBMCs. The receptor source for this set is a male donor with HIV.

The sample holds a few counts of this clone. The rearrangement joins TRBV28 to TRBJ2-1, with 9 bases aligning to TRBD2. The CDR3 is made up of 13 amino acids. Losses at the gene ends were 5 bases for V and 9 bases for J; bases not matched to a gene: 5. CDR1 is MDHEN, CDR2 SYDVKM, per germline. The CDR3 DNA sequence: TGTGCCAGCAGTATTCTAGCGGGATCTGAGCAGTTCTTC. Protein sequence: CASSILAGSEQFF.

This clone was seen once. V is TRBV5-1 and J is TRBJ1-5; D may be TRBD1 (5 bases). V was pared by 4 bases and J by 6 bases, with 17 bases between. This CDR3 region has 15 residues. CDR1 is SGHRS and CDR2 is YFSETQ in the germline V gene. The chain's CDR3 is CASSPTTGTGQPQHF. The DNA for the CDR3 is TGCGCCAGCAGCCCAACAACCGGGACGGGTCAGCCCCAGCATTTT.

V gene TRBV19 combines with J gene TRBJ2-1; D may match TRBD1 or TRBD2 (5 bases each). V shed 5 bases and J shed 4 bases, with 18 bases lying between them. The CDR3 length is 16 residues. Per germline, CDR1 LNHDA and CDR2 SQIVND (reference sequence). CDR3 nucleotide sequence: TGTGCCAGTAGTGCAGCCTGGGGCGGGCGTTACAATGAGCAGTTCTTC. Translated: CASSAAWGGRYNEQFF. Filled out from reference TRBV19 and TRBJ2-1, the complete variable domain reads DGGITQSPKYLFRKEGQNVTLSCEQNLNHDAMYWYRQDPGQGLRLIYYSQIVNDFQKGDIAEGYSVSREKKESFPLTVTSAQKNPTAFYLCASSAAWGGRYNEQFFGPGTRLTVL.

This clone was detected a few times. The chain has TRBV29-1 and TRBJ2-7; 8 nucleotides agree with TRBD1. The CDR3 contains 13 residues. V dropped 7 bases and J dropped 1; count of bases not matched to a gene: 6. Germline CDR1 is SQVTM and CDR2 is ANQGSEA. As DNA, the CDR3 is TGCAGCGGCGGGACAGGTCCTTCCTACGAGCAGTACTTC. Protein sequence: CSGGTGPSYEQYF.

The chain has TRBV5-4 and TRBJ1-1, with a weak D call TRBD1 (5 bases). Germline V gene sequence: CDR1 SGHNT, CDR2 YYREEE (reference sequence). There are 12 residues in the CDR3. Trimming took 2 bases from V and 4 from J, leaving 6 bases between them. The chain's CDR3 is CASSFGGTEAFF. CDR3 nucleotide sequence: TGTGCCAGCAGCTTCGGGGGCACTGAAGCTTTCTTT.

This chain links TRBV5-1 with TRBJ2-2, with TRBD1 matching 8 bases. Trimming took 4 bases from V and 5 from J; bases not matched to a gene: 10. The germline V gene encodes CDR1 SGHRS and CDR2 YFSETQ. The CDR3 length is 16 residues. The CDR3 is CASSIGGTGTTGELFF. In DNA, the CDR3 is TGCGCCAGCAGCATTGGGGGGACAGGAACAACCGGGGAGCTGTTTTTT.

CDR3 protein: CASRSGPGQGSYEQYF. Written as DNA, the CDR3 is TGCGCCAGCAGGTCGGGGCCGGGACAGGGTTCCTACGAGCAGTACTTC. The chain couples TRBV4-1 to TRBJ2-7; 9 nucleotides match TRBD1. The V and J ends lost 6 bases and 1 base, in that order; junction bases with no gene match: 10. Per the germline V gene, CDR1 is MGHRA and CDR2 is YSYEKL. This CDR3 contains 16 residues.

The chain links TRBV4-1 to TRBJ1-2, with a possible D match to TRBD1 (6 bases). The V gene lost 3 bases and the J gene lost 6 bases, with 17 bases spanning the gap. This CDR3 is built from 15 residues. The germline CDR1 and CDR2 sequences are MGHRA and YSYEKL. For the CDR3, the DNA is TGCGCCAGCAGCCAGGCCCCGACAGGTGTAGATGGCTACACCTTC. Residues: CASSQAPTGVDGYTF.

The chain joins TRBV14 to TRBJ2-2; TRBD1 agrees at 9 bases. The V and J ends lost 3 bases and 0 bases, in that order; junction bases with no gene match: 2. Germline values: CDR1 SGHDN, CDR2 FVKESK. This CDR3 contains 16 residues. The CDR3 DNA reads TGTGCCAGCAGCCACCGGGACAGGGCGAACACCGGGGAGCTGTTTTTT. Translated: CASSHRDRANTGELFF.

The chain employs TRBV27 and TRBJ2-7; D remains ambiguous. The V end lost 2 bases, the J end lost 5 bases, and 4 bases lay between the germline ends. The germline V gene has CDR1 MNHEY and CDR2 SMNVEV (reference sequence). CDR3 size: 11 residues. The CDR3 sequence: CASSLGDEQYF. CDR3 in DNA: TGTGCCAGCAGTTTAGGGGACGAGCAGTACTTC.

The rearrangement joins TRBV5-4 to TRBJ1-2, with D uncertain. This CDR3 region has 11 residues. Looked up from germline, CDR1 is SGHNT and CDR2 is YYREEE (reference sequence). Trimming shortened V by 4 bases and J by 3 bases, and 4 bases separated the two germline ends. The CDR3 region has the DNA TGTGCCAGCAGCCATTACTATGGCTACACCTTC. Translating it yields CASSHYYGYTF.

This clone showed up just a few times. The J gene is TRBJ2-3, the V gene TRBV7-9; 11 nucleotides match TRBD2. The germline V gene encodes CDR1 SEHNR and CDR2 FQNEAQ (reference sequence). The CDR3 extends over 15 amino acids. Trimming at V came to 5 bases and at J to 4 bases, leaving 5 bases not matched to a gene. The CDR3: CASSTTSGGPDTQYF. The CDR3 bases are TGTGCCAGCAGCACTACTAGCGGGGGACCAGATACGCAGTATTTT. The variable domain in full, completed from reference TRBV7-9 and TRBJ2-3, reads DTGVSQNPRHKITKRGQNVTFRCDPISEHNRLYWYRQTLGQGPEFLTYFQNEAQLEKSRLLSDRFSAERPKGSFSTLEIQRTEQGDSAMYLCASSTTSGGPDTQYFGPGTRLTVL.

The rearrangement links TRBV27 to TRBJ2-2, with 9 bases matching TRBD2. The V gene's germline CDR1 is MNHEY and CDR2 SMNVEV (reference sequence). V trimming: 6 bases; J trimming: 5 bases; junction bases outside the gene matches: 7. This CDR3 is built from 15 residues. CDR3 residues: CASSDKAGGTGELFF. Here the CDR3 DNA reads TGTGCCAGCAGCGACAAAGCGGGGGGAACCGGGGAGCTGTTTTTT.